These 5 T cell receptor beta chains were all obtained from the same sample, sequenced in a study of blood T cell repertoires in COVID-19. TCRdb keeps only in-frame clones here, not all; method: immunoSEQ multiplex PCR. This sample has about 150,000 clones, with approximately 85% found just once. What was sequenced was peripheral blood. These receptors were obtained from a woman aged 60-75 years with COVID-19, enrolled during active disease.

The chain carries TRBV5-1 and TRBJ2-5; the match to TRBD2 covers 7 bases. There are 13 residues in the CDR3. V was clipped by 4 bases and J by 7 bases; unmatched bases: 7. CDR1 and CDR2 from the germline V gene are SGHRS and YFSETQ. The chain's CDR3 is CASSVRGEGTQYF. Written as DNA, the CDR3 is TGCGCCAGCAGCGTCCGAGGGGAGGGGACCCAGTACTTC.

The genes are TRBV21-1 and TRBJ1-4; the D call in the table, TRBD1, was not verified against the DNA. TRBV21-1 is noted as a pseudogene. This CDR3 contains 14 residues. CDR3 amino acids: CASTGTGGYEKLFF. The CDR3 DNA is TGTGCCAGCACCGGGACAGGGGGCTATGAAAAACTGTTTTTT.

The J gene is TRBJ1-1, the V gene TRBV7-8, with TRBD1 identical over 11 bases. Germline assignment: CDR1 SGHVS and CDR2 FQNEAQ. This CDR3 has 15 amino acids. The trim removed 5 bases at V and 5 bases at J, leaving 7 bases unmatched. CDR3 nucleotide sequence: TGTGCCAGCAGCGGTACCGGGACAGGGGGGACTGAAGCTTTCTTT. Translation gives CASSGTGTGGTEAFF. Using reference TRBV7-8 and TRBJ1-1 for the parts outside the CDR3, the full variable domain is GAGVSQSPRYKVAKRGQDVALRCDPISGHVSLFWYQQALGQGPEFLTYFQNEAQLDKSGLPSDRFFAERPEGSVSTLKIQRTQQEDSAVYLCASSGTGTGGTEAFFGQGTRLTVV.

This rearrangement joins TRBV29-1 to TRBJ2-5, with D tentatively TRBD2 (5 bases). The V gene's germline CDR1 is SQVTM and CDR2 ANQGSEA. This CDR3 region has 12 residues. Trimming removed 5 bases at V and 5 bases at J, with 12 bases between. The CDR3 sequence: CSVPGGGETQYF. CDR3 coding DNA: TGCAGCGTTCCCGGAGGCGGGGAGACCCAGTACTTC.

The chain combines TRBV5-1 with TRBJ1-1; TRBD1 agrees at 7 bases. Germline lookup yields CDR1 SGHRS and CDR2 YFSETQ. J was trimmed by 4 bases and V by 3 bases; bases with no gene match: 3. CDR3 length: 13 residues. CDR3 protein: CASSSTGATEAFF. CDR3 in DNA: TGCGCCAGCAGCTCTACAGGGGCCACTGAAGCTTTCTTT.